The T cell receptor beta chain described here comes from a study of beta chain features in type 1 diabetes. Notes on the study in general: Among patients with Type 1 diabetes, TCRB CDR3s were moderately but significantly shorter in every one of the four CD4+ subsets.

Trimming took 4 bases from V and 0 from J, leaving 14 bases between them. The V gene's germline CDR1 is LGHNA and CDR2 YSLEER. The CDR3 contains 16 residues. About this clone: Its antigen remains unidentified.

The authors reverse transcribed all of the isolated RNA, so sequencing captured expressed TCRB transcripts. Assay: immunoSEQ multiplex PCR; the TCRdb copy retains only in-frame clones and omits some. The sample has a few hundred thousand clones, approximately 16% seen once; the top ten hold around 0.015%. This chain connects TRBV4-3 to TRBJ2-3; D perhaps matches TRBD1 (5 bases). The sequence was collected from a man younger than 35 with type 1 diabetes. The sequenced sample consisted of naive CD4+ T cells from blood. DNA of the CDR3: TGCGCCAGCAGCCTCCAGGGCACAGCTAGCACAGATACGCAGTATTTT. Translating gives CASSLQGTASTDTQYF.